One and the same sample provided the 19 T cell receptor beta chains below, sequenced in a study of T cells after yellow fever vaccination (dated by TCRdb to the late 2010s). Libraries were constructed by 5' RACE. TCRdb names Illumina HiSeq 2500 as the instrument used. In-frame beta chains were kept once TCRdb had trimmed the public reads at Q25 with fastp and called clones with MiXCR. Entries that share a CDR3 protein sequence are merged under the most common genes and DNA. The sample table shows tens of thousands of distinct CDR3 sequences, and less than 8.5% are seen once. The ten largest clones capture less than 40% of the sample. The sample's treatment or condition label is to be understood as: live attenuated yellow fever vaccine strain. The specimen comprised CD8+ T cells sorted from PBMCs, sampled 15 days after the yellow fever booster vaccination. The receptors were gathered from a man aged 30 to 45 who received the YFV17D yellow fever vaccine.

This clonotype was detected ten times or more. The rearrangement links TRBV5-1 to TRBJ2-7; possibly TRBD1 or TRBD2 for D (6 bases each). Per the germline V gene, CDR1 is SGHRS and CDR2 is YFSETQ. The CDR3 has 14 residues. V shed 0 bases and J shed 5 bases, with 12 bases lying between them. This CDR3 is CASSLVVGGDEQYF. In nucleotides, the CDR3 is TGCGCCAGCAGCTTGGTGGTGGGGGGCGACGAGCAGTACTTC.

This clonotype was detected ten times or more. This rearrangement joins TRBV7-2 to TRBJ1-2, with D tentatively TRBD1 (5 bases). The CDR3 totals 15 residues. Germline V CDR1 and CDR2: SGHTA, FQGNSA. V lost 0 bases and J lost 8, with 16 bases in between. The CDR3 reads CASSLAAPGSKGYTF. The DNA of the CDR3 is TGTGCCAGCAGCTTAGCCGCCCCAGGGTCGAAAGGCTACACCTTC.

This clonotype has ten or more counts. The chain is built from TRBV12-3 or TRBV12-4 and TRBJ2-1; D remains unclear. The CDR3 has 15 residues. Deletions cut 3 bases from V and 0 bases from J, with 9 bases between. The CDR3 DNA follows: TGTGCCAGCAGTTTCGGTTCAAACTCCTACAATGAGCAGTTCTTC. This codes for CASSFGSNSYNEQFF.

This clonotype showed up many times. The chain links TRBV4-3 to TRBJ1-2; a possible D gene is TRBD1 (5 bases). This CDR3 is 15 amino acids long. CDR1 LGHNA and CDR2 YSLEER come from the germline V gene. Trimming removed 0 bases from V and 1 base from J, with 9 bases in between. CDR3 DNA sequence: TGCGCCAGCAGCCAAGAGCGGACACTTAACTATGGCTACACCTTC. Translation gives CASSQERTLNYGYTF.

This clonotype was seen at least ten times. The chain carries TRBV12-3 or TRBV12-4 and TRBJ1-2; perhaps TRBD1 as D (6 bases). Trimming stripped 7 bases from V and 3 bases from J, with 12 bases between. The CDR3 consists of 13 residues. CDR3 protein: CASTRDTYYGYTF. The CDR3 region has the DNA TGTGCCAGCACCCGGGACACATACTATGGCTACACCTTC.

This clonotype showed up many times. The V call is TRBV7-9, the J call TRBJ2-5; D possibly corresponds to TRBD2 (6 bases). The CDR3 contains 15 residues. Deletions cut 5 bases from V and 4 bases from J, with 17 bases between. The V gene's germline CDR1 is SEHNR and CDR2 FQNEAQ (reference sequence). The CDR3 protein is CASSANGTPRETQYF. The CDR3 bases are TGTGCCAGCAGCGCAAACGGGACTCCCAGAGAGACCCAGTACTTC.

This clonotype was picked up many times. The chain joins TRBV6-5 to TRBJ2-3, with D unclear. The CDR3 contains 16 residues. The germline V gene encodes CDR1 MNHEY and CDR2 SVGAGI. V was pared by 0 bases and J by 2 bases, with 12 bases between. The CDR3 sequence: CASSYSSILLTDTQYF. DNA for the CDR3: TGTGCCAGCAGTTACTCGAGTATCCTCCTCACAGATACGCAGTATTTT.

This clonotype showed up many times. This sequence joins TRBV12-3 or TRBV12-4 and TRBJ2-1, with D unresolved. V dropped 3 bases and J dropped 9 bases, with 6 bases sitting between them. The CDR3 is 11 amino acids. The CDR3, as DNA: TGTGCCAGCAGTTTCGTGGGTGAGCAGTTCTTC. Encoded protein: CASSFVGEQFF.

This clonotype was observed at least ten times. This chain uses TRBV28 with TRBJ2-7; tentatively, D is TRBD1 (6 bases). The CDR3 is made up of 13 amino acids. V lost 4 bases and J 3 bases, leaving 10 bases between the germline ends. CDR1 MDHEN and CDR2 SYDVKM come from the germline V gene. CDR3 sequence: CASSWDTDYEQYF. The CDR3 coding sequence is TGTGCCAGCAGTTGGGACACCGACTACGAGCAGTACTTC.

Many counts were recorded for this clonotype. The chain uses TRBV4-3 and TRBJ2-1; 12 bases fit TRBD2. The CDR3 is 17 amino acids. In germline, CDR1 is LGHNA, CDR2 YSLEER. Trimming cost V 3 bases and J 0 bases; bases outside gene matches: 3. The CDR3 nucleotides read TGCGCCAGCAGCCAGACTAGCGGGAGTATCTCCTACAATGAGCAGTTCTTC. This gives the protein CASSQTSGSISYNEQFF.

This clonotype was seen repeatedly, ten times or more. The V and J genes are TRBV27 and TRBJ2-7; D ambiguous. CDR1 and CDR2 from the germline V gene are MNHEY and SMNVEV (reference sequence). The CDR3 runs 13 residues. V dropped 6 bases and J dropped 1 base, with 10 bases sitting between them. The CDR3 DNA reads TGTGCCAGCAGATCTCACGGGTCCTACGAGCAGTACTTC. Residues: CASRSHGSYEQYF.

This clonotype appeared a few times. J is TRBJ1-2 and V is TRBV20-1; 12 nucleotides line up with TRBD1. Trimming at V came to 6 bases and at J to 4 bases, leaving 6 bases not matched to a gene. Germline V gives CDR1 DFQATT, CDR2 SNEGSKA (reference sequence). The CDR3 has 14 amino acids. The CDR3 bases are TGCAGTGCACCTCCGGGACAGGGGGCCTATGGCTACACCTTC. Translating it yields CSAPPGQGAYGYTF.

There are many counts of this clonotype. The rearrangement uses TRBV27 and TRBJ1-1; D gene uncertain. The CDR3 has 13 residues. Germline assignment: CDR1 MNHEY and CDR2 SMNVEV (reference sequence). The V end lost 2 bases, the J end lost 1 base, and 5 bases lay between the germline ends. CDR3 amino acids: CASSLASNTEAFF. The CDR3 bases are TGTGCCAGCAGTTTAGCATCGAACACTGAAGCTTTCTTT.

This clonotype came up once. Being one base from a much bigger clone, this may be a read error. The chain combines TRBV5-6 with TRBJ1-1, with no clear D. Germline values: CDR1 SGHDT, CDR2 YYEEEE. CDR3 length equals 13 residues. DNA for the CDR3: TGTGCCAGCAGCTTTTGGGTGAACACTGAAGCTTCCTTT. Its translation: CASSFWVNTEASF.

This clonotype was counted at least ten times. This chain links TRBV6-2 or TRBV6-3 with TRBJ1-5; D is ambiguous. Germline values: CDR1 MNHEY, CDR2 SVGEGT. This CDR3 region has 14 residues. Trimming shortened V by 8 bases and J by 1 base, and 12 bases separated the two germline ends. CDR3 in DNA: TGTGCCAGCGGCCTCGGGCCGAGCAATCAGCCCCAGCATTTT. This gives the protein CASGLGPSNQPQHF.

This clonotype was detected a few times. The CDR3: CASSLLEVDGYTF. The DNA for the CDR3 is TGCGCCAGCAGCCTCCTTGAAGTTGATGGCTACACCTTC. The V call is TRBV5-1, the J call TRBJ1-2; D unclear. This CDR3 has 13 residues. Germline loops: CDR1 SGHRS, CDR2 YFSETQ. The germline V and J ends were trimmed by 4 bases and 6 bases, with 13 bases remaining between them.

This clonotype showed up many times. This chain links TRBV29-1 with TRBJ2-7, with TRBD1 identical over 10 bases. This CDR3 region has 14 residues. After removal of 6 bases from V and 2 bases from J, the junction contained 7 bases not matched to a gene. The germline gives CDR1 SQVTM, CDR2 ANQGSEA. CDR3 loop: CSVRGTGEAYEQYF. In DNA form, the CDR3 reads TGCAGCGTCCGGGGGACAGGGGAGGCCTACGAGCAGTACTTC.

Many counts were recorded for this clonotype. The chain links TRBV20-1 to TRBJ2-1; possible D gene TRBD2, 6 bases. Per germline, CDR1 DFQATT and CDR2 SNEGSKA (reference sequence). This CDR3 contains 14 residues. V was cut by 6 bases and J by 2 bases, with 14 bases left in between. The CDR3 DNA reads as TGCAGTGCCGGGACTCCGACAACCTACAATGAGCAGTTCTTC. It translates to CSAGTPTTYNEQFF.

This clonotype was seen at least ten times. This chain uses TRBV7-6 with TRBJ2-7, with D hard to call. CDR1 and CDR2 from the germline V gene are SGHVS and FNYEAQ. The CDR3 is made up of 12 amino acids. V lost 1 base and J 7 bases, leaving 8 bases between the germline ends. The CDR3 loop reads CASSLGKDEQYF. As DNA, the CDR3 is TGTGCCAGCAGCTTAGGAAAGGATGAGCAGTACTTC. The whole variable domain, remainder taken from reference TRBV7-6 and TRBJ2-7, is GAGVSQSPRYKVTKRGQDVALRCDPISGHVSLYWYRQALGQGPEFLTYFNYEAQQDKSGLPNDRFSAERPEGSISTLTIQRTEQRDSAMYRCASSLGKDEQYFGPGTRLTVT.